These T cell receptor beta chains were read from a single sample in a study of Graves' ophthalmopathy and Graves' hyperthyroidism. Via MiXCR, TCRdb re-called the multiplex PCR reads, giving one row per CDR3 protein. The profile covers hundreds of thousands of distinct CDR3 sequences, with 22% appearing a single time and approximately 7% taken by the ten largest. Input material: peripheral blood. These receptors came from a woman between 18 and 29 years old with stable Graves' hyperthyroidism. Some clones in this sample may be carry-over from other donors' samples. CDR3s leave out the opening cysteine and the closing phenylalanine or tryptophan.

j_gene,v_gene,CDR3aa
TRBJ1-2,TRBV30,AWSAGAYGYT
TRBJ2-7,TRBV6-1,ASSATGTGIGEQY
TRBJ1-1,TRBV11-2,ASSTGQGLNTEAF
TRBJ1-6,TRBV14,ASSQEEAGAFNSPLH
TRBJ2-7,TRBV18,ASSDRLAGSYEQY
TRBJ1-2,TRBV3-1,ASSPFGTGEGSYGYT
TRBJ2-7,TRBV5-6,ASSLSVGAYSYEQY
TRBJ2-7,TRBV4-1,ASSQAGQGPYEQY
TRBJ2-5,TRBV6-5,ASSYTGANQETQY
TRBJ1-6,TRBV27,ASSFGEPLDSPLH
TRBJ2-5,TRBV11-2,ASSRPGQGRRKTQD
TRBJ1-1,TRBV18,ASSPGQGNTEAF
TRBJ1-6,TRBV27,ASSTGFVGGSPLH
TRBJ2-7,TRBV28,ASSFVSTLAYEQY
TRBJ2-7,TRBV3-1,ASSQILRYEQY
TRBJ2-3,TRBV27,ASNRPGTDTQY
TRBJ1-1,TRBV30,AWSVLSRPRTEAF
TRBJ2-5,TRBV6-1,ASTPLGGGETQY
TRBJ1-2,TRBV20-1,SAPKGNGYT
TRBJ1-2,TRBV7-2,ASSKRDIQGYT
TRBJ1-1,TRBV30,AWRVNTEAF
TRBJ2-7,TRBV2,ASSAYRYEQY
TRBJ2-5,TRBV11-1,ASRSGRPGPRRFQETQY
TRBJ2-7,TRBV12-3/TRBV12-4,ASRGRHYEQY
TRBJ2-7,TRBV28,ASSGKGQIVYEQY
TRBJ1-3,TRBV19,ASSEDRRSGNTIY
TRBJ1-5,TRBV27,ASSQTGYNQPQH
TRBJ1-2,TRBV7-9,ASSQGAGCGYT
TRBJ1-5,TRBV27,ASSLRGTAGPQH
TRBJ1-2,TRBV6-1,ASSKALEGRPRYT
TRBJ2-5,TRBV29-1,SVSTGRETQY
TRBJ1-3,TRBV6-5,ASSYVPTTAPGNTIY
TRBJ2-7,TRBV19,ASSTGTGAYEQY
TRBJ1-2,TRBV6-1,ASRGTARGGYT
TRBJ1-3,TRBV12-3/TRBV12-4,ASSDGQGGGGNTIY
TRBJ1-2,TRBV12-3/TRBV12-4,ASTSTGAAYGYT
TRBJ2-7,TRBV4-1,ASSQGRQIYEQY
TRBJ2-7,TRBV6-1,ASSAVGGSDEQY
TRBJ1-6,TRBV5-1,ASSWGDRGSYNSPLH
TRBJ2-6,TRBV27,ASSSFSSGANVLT
TRBJ1-6,TRBV12-3/TRBV12-4,ASSFGQNYNSPLH
TRBJ2-7,TRBV10-3,AISEGAGPQY
TRBJ1-2,TRBV12-3/TRBV12-4,ASSLGYNYGYT
TRBJ1-6,TRBV4-2,ASSQDLVSPLH
TRBJ2-5,TRBV30,AWSSSPGGYLETQY
TRBJ1-1,TRBV7-9,ASSLGNLNTEAF
TRBJ1-5,TRBV6-1,ASSTDRDVQPQH
TRBJ2-4,TRBV28,ASSSGLDKNIQY
TRBJ2-7,TRBV5-1,ASSAEGLGEQY
TRBJ2-7,TRBV12-3/TRBV12-4,ASSSQTSGTYEQY
TRBJ1-1,TRBV12-3/TRBV12-4,AAGGITEAF
TRBJ2-5,TRBV11-1,ASSLVPAGLDQY
TRBJ1-6,TRBV19,ASRTDATYSPLH
TRBJ1-5,TRBV6-5,ASSYFQNRGGNQPQH
TRBJ2-5,TRBV19,ASSIWLFQETQY
TRBJ1-2,TRBV27,ASSPQGSAYGYT
TRBJ1-1,TRBV12-3/TRBV12-4,ASSTTGAVTEAF
TRBJ2-2,TRBV7-6,ASSLNRGQGVRYTGELF
TRBJ1-1,TRBV12-3/TRBV12-4,ASSLQDRGRAF